The clone carrying this T cell receptor (beta chain) was recorded many times. V was pared by 4 bases and J by 13 bases, with 10 bases of the junction left unmatched. Germline V gene data show CDR1 as SEHNR and CDR2 as FQNEAQ (reference sequence). The length of the CDR3 is 13 residues. Amplified TCR beta CDR3 regions came from RNA transcripts. Using the HTBI primer set, a first-round RT-PCR was run on the TCR CDR3. TCRdb re-called the multiplex PCR reads with MiXCR, one entry per CDR3 protein. Among about 700,000 distinct CDR3 sequences listed, 12% to 15% were seen once. The entry originates in a study of T cells in Graves' hyperthyroidism and ophthalmopathy.

The TCR originated in a woman aged 18 to 35 with Graves' hyperthyroidism. The sequenced material came from blood. The chain combines TRBV7-9 with TRBJ2-1; 7 bases map to TRBD2. CDR3 DNA sequence: TGTGCCAGCAGCTCAGCTAGCGGACTGACCCAGTTCTTC. Amino acid sequence: CASSSASGLTQFF.